This is a list of T cell receptor beta chains from one sample in a study of control samples from healthy donors and cancer patients. Assay used: immunoSEQ multiplex PCR; TCRdb lists only in-frame clones, some missing. The profile shows approximately 100,000 clones, about 89% of them singletons. The material sequenced was PBMCs. These receptors all stem from a man aged 55 to 70 with lung cancer. The CDR3 runs from the conserved cysteine through the conserved F or W. Each record gives: clone size, D gene, J gene, V gene, CDR3 protein, CDR3 DNA. The D gene is left open where the match is weak. Expanded clones get a size class; other rows say once, few or many, or leave the size out.

. . TRBJ1-4 TRBV25-1 CASSEGGEGEKLFF TGTGCCAGCAGTGAGGGAGGGGAGGGGGAAAAACTGTTTTTT
. TRBD1 TRBJ2-1 TRBV10-1 CASSAGTALNEQFF TGCGCCAGCAGTGCCGGGACAGCATTAAATGAGCAGTTCTTC
once TRBD2 TRBJ2-3 TRBV9 CASSVGGTSGGHTDTQYF TGTGCCAGCAGCGTAGGAGGGACTAGCGGGGGGCACACAGATACGCAGTATTTT
. TRBD1 TRBJ1-1 TRBV5-1 CASSPGTGGAGTEAFF TGCGCCAGCAGCCCCGGGACAGGGGGCGCGGGTACTGAAGCTTTCTTT
. . TRBJ2-1 TRBV6-5 CASSYYSGTVYNEQFF TGTGCCAGCAGTTACTATAGCGGAACAGTTTACAATGAGCAGTTCTTC
once . TRBJ1-5 TRBV10-1 CASSMDQNQPQHF TGCGCCAGCAGTATGGACCAAAATCAGCCCCAGCATTTT
few TRBD1 TRBJ1-5 TRBV6-1 CASSEDIGGSQPQHF TGTGCCAGCAGTGAAGATATAGGGGGCAGTCAGCCCCAGCATTTT
. TRBD1 TRBJ1-5 TRBV18 CASSLQGLNQPQHF TGTGCCAGCTCACTACAGGGGTTGAATCAGCCCCAGCATTTT
. TRBD1 TRBJ1-2 TRBV2 CASSERTGLGGYTF TGTGCCAGCAGTGAACGGACAGGTCTGGGCGGCTACACCTTC
. . TRBJ1-1 TRBV9 CASSAITGSTEAFF TGTGCCAGCAGCGCGATAACAGGGTCCACTGAAGCTTTCTTT
. TRBD1 TRBJ1-1 TRBV9 CASSVTGGGHTEAFF TGTGCCAGCAGCGTTACAGGGGGAGGGCACACTGAAGCTTTCTTT
. . TRBJ2-7 TRBV7-2 CASSGGRSHISYEQYF TGTGCCAGCAGCGGGGGAAGGTCCCACATCTCCTACGAGCAGTACTTC
. . TRBJ1-1 TRBV10-3 CAISAREANTEAFF TGTGCCATCAGCGCCAGGGAAGCGAACACTGAAGCTTTCTTT
. . TRBJ2-5 TRBV6-5 CASSYSRETQYF TGTGCCAGCAGTTACTCGAGGGAGACCCAGTACTTC
. . TRBJ1-6 TRBV5-1 CASSLDLGGNSPLHF TGCGCCAGCAGCTTGGACCTAGGTGGGAATTCACCCCTCCACTTT
. TRBD2 TRBJ2-7 TRBV10-1 CASSDRASGGVYEQYF TGCGCCAGCAGTGATCGGGCTAGCGGGGGAGTTTACGAGCAGTACTTC
. . TRBJ1-2 TRBV18 CASSARGGGAALYGYTF TGTGCCAGCTCAGCTCGAGGAGGCGGGGCAGCTCTATATGGCTACACCTTC
. . TRBJ2-5 TRBV27 CASRSSERRRTQYF TGTGCCAGCAGGAGTAGTGAGAGACGGCGGACCCAGTACTTC
once . TRBJ1-1 TRBV7-8 CASSLDHRERDTEAFF TGTGCCAGCAGCTTAGATCACAGGGAACGGGACACTGAAGCTTTCTTT
. TRBD1 TRBJ1-4 TRBV5-5 CASSFSTGGFEKLFF TGTGCCAGCAGCTTCAGTACAGGGGGCTTTGAAAAACTGTTTTTT
many TRBD1 TRBJ1-5 TRBV15 CATNADRGESGDQPQHF TGTGCCACCAACGCCGACAGGGGAGAAAGTGGAGATCAGCCCCAGCATTTT
. . TRBJ1-3 TRBV6-1 CASSEASWGPGNTIYF TGTGCCAGCAGTGAAGCGAGTTGGGGGCCCGGAAACACCATATATTTT
. TRBD2 TRBJ2-2 TRBV5-1 CASSLNLAGGSAPNTGELFF TGCGCCAGCAGCTTAAATCTAGCGGGGGGGTCCGCTCCGAACACCGGGGAGCTGTTTTTT
. . TRBJ2-7 TRBV18 CASSANPRSYEQYF TGTGCCAGCTCAGCAAATCCGAGATCCTACGAGCAGTACTTC
. . TRBJ2-5 TRBV14 CASSQNLGWGGETQYF TGTGCCAGCAGCCAAAATCTGGGATGGGGAGGCGAGACCCAGTACTTC
. . TRBJ1-2 TRBV19 CASNGNGLDGYTF TGTGCCAGTAACGGGAACGGCTTGGATGGCTACACCTTC
. . TRBJ2-1 TRBV12-3/TRBV12-4 CASTHLDRQAQFF TGTGCCAGCACCCACCTGGACCGCCAGGCACAGTTCTTC
. TRBD2 TRBJ2-5 TRBV7-2 CASSFSAGGQETQYF TGTGCCAGCAGCTTCTCGGCGGGGGGGCAAGAGACCCAGTACTTC
. TRBD1 TRBJ2-3 TRBV5-5 CASSPKQGMSTDTQYF TGTGCCAGCAGCCCTAAACAGGGGATGAGCACAGATACGCAGTATTTT
. . TRBJ1-1 TRBV7-2 CASSLVGAHLYLNTEAFF TGTGCCAGCAGCTTAGTGGGGGCCCACTTATACCTGAACACTGAAGCTTTCTTT
. . TRBJ1-6 TRBV30 CAWSPTSGRYNSPLHF TGTGCCTGGAGTCCGACCTCGGGCCGTTATAATTCACCCCTCCACTTT
. TRBD1 TRBJ2-7 TRBV7-9 CASSLADRYRYEQYF TGTGCCAGCAGCTTAGCGGACAGGTATCGGTACGAGCAGTACTTC
. . TRBJ1-2 TRBV25-1 CASSEYDPNYGYTF TGTGCCAGCAGTGAATATGACCCCAACTATGGCTACACCTTC
. . TRBJ1-2 TRBV7-2 CASSLERGGLYGYTF TGTGCCAGCAGCTTAGAGCGTGGAGGACTTTATGGCTACACCTTC
. TRBD2 TRBJ2-5 TRBV7-6 CASTSGGPQETQYF TGTGCCAGCACCTCGGGGGGGCCTCAAGAGACCCAGTACTTC
. TRBD1 TRBJ1-5 TRBV11-3 CASSPGTGVNQPQHF TGTGCCAGCAGTCCCGGGACAGGGGTTAATCAGCCCCAGCATTTT
. . TRBJ2-7 TRBV27 CATSHSGSYEQYF TGTGCCACCTCACACTCAGGGTCCTACGAGCAGTACTTC
. TRBD1 TRBJ1-2 TRBV5-1 CASSTGTGVAYGYTF TGCGCCAGCAGCACGGGGACAGGGGTCGCCTATGGCTACACCTTC
once . TRBJ2-2 TRBV10-2 CASSEGQGGTGELFF TGCGCCAGCAGTGAAGGGCAGGGAGGCACCGGGGAGCTGTTTTTT
once TRBD1 TRBJ1-6 TRBV7-9 CASSLGTGVTPLHF TGTGCCAGCAGCTTAGGGACAGGGGTGACACCCCTCCACTTT
. . TRBJ1-5 TRBV2 CASSRTDNQPQHF TGTGCCAGCAGTCGGACAGATAATCAGCCCCAGCATTTT
. . TRBJ1-6 TRBV9 CASSVASNSPLHF TGTGCCAGCAGCGTAGCCTCAAATTCACCCCTCCACTTT